This T cell receptor beta chain was captured in a study of T cell changes during pregnancy in multiple sclerosis. Only in-frame clones appear in the TCRdb table, and some are missing; sequencing was by immunoSEQ multiplex PCR. The sample carries tens of thousands of clones, 90% recorded once. Unmatched junction bases numbered 8, after V lost 0 bases and J lost 0 bases. CDR1 GTSNPN and CDR2 SVGIG come from the germline V gene (reference sequence). The CDR3 is made up of 16 amino acids. Sequenced here: peripheral blood, sampled in the first trimester of pregnancy. This clonotype originated in a female donor in good health, enrolled as a control in a pregnancy study. This chain joins TRBV30 and TRBJ2-7, with 7 bases that match TRBD2. CDR3 residues: CAWSVHRGGSSYEQYF. The CDR3 DNA is TGTGCCTGGAGTGTACATCGGGGCGGGAGCTCCTACGAGCAGTACTTC.